The rows below give T cell receptor beta chains drawn from one sample of a study of blood T cells in healthy people across ages. Each CDR3 protein is one row after TCRdb ran MiXCR on the 5' RACE reads. The data contain 1,800,000 or so distinct CDR3 sequences, roughly two fifths of them singletons. The sample taken for sequencing was blood. Receptor source: a human donor in good health. Each CDR3 is given with its conserved first and last residue. Fields, in order: D gene, J gene, clone size, V gene, CDR3 DNA, CDR3 protein. D genes are given only for firm matches. For some rows the clone size is stated as once, few or many, or as a class when expanded; others skip it.

>.|TRBJ1-2|few|TRBV7-9
TGTGCCAGCAGCTTAGTACAGGACCCAATTCTCCATGGCTACACCTTC
CASSLVQDPILHGYTF
>.|TRBJ1-1|.|TRBV24-1
TGTGCCACCAGTGAAAGCTCAAGGACCGAAGCTTTCTTT
CATSESSRTEAFF
>TRBD1|TRBJ2-7|.|TRBV6-1
TGTGCCACGGCAGGGGGTTTTAACGAGCAGTACTTC
CATAGGFNEQYF
>.|TRBJ1-1|.|TRBV20-1
TGCCTAGACAGCATGAACACTGAAGCTTTCTTT
CLDSMNTEAFF
>.|TRBJ2-7|.|TRBV20-1
TGCAGTGCTTCGTCAGAGGGGACTCGGGCCCCCGGTACTCTCGAGCAGTACTTC
CSASSEGTRAPGTLEQYF
>TRBD2|TRBJ2-1|few|TRBV7-8
TGTGCCAGCAGCCCTCTAGGAGCGGGGGCCACAATGAAGGAGCAGTTCTTC
CASSPLGAGATMKEQFF
>.|TRBJ2-4|.|TRBV10-3
TGTGCCATCAGTGAGTCGACGGCCAAAAACATTCAGTACTTC
CAISESTAKNIQYF
>.|TRBJ1-1|once|TRBV29-1
TGCAGCGTTGAAGGTGCGGCGCTAGGGGTGGGCACTGAAGCTTTCTTT
CSVEGAALGVGTEAFF
>TRBD1|TRBJ1-1|.|TRBV12-3/TRBV12-4
TGTGCCAGCAGTCCGGGACAGGGGGCAGGGGACACTGAAGCTTTCTTT
CASSPGQGAGDTEAFF
>.|TRBJ2-7|once|TRBV7-2
TGTGCCAGCAGCACCACCCCCAGGGGAAGAACCTACGAGCAGTACTTC
CASSTTPRGRTYEQYF
>.|TRBJ1-2|.|TRBV9
TGTGCCAGCAGCGTAAATAAGGGTTTCTATGGCTACACCTTC
CASSVNKGFYGYTF
>.|TRBJ2-3|once|TRBV10-3
TGTGCCATCAGTGAGTCGACTGCACGAGATGCGCAGTATTTT
CAISESTARDAQYF
>TRBD2|TRBJ2-5|few|TRBV20-1
TGCAGTGCTAGAGACCGACTAGCGGGATCAGAGACCCAGTACTTC
CSARDRLAGSETQYF
>.|TRBJ2-6|few|TRBV6-2/TRBV6-3
TGTGCCAGCAGCATAAGCGGCTCTGGGGCCAACGTCCTGACTTTC
CASSISGSGANVLTF
>.|TRBJ2-3|.|TRBV12-3/TRBV12-4
TGTGCCAGCAGTTTAGTTGAGACAGGCGGTGAGGTACGAGATACGCAGTATTTT
CASSLVETGGEVRDTQYF
>TRBD2|TRBJ2-3|.|TRBV7-2
TGTGCCAGCAGCTTCCTCGCGGGGGGTAGTGGCACAGATACGCAGTATTTT
CASSFLAGGSGTDTQYF
>TRBD2|TRBJ2-3|.|TRBV7-3
TGTGCCAGCAGCTTAGCCCCACTAGCGGGGGGGCCGACAGATACGCAGTATTTT
CASSLAPLAGGPTDTQYF
>.|TRBJ2-1|few|TRBV20-1
TGCAGTGCTAGTTCAAATGAGCAGTTCTTC
CSASSNEQFF
>.|TRBJ1-5|.|TRBV6-5
TGTGCCAGCAGTTCGTTAGGACGGTATCAGCCCCAGCATTTT
CASSSLGRYQPQHF
>.|TRBJ1-1|few|TRBV7-9
TGTGCCAGCAGCACCCCGACAGGACCCATGAACACTGAAGCTTTCTTT
CASSTPTGPMNTEAFF
>.|TRBJ2-7|.|TRBV6-5
TGTGCCAGCAGTTACACACAGGGAGTCTACGAGCAGGACTTC
CASSYTQGVYEQDF
>.|TRBJ1-2|.|TRBV7-2
TGTGCCAGCACCTTGGGGAGTGGGCCGAACTATGGCTACACCTTC
CASTLGSGPNYGYTF
>.|TRBJ1-2|.|TRBV3-1
TGTGCCAGCAGCCAAGATCAGGAGGGTTACTATGGCTACACCTTC
CASSQDQEGYYGYTF
>TRBD2|TRBJ2-3|.|TRBV20-1
TGCAGTGCCGGGACTAGCTACCGGGATACGCAGTATTTT
CSAGTSYRDTQYF
>.|TRBJ2-6|once|TRBV3-1
TGTGCCAGCAGCCACGGACAGTCATACTCTGGGGCCAACGTCCTGACTTTC
CASSHGQSYSGANVLTF
>.|TRBJ1-1|.|TRBV5-1
TGCGCCAGCAGCTTGGTAGAGTACAAGAACACTGAAGCTTTCTTT
CASSLVEYKNTEAFF
>.|TRBJ1-2|few|TRBV6-2/TRBV6-3
TGTGCCAGCAGTTACTTCAGCCCGGTTTATGGCTACACCTTC
CASSYFSPVYGYTF
>.|TRBJ1-2|.|TRBV5-1
TGCGCCAGCAGCCTCCCGTCGGAAAGGGGCTACACCTTC
CASSLPSERGYTF
>TRBD1|TRBJ1-2|few|TRBV12-3/TRBV12-4
TGTGCCAGCAGCATACGTGGGACAGGGGGCCTCTCCTATGGCTACACCTTC
CASSIRGTGGLSYGYTF
>.|TRBJ2-3|many|TRBV5-1
TGCGCCAGCAGCTTAGGCGGAGGCTACACAGATACGCAGTATTTT
CASSLGGGYTDTQYF
>.|TRBJ1-1|.|TRBV11-2
TGTGCCAGCAGCCAAGACTCCTACATGAACACTGAAGCTTTCTTT
CASSQDSYMNTEAFF
>.|TRBJ1-4|.|TRBV7-4
TGTGCCAGCAGCTTAGTTCTCCAGCCTCAAATCCCAACCCTGTGTCAAAAACTGTTTTTT
CASSLVLQPQIPTLCQKLFF
>TRBD2|TRBJ2-3|few|TRBV20-1
TGCAGTGCTAGGGCGGGACTAGCCACAGATACGCAGTATTTT
CSARAGLATDTQYF
>.|TRBJ2-1|many|TRBV20-1
TGCAGTGCTAGGGGGGCGTACAATGAGCAGTTCTTC
CSARGAYNEQFF
>.|TRBJ1-1|.|TRBV5-6
TGTGCCAGCAGCTTTATGCACCCAAGTGAAGCTTTCTTT
CASSFMHPSEAFF
>.|TRBJ2-1|.|TRBV3-1
TGTGCCAGCAGCCAAAGTGTGGGGGTCTGGGAGCAGTTCTTC
CASSQSVGVWEQFF
>.|TRBJ1-1|.|TRBV5-6
TGTGCCAGCAGCTTGAACAGGTATGAAGCTTTCTTT
CASSLNRYEAFF
>.|TRBJ2-1|.|TRBV30
TGTGCCTGGAGGGGCAGGCACAGAAATGAGCAGTTCTTC
CAWRGRHRNEQFF
>TRBD1|TRBJ1-1|.|TRBV20-1
TGCAGTGCCCCCCACCGCAGGGGGCACACTGAAGCTTTCTTT
CSAPHRRGHTEAFF
>TRBD1|TRBJ1-2|.|TRBV27
TGTGCCAGCAGTTTCCAGGGGGATAACTATGGCTACACCTTC
CASSFQGDNYGYTF
>TRBD1|TRBJ2-3|few|TRBV7-2
TGTGCCAGCAGCGGGGACAGCCCAGATACGCAGTATTTT
CASSGDSPDTQYF
>TRBD1|TRBJ2-7|.|TRBV29-1
TGCAGCGGACAGGGACCGACTACCTACGAGCAGTACTTC
CSGQGPTTYEQYF
>TRBD1|TRBJ1-1|.|TRBV20-1
TGCAGTGCTAAGAGGGGGCAGATGAACACTGAAGCTTTCTTT
CSAKRGQMNTEAFF
>.|TRBJ2-6|few|TRBV6-6
TGTGCCAGCAGCTACGGGACTTATATCTCTGGGGCCAACGTCCTGACTTTC
CASSYGTYISGANVLTF
>.|TRBJ1-2|.|TRBV12-3/TRBV12-4
TGTGCCAGCAGTGTAAGGGGAGGGTTTAACTATGGCTACACCTTC
CASSVRGGFNYGYTF